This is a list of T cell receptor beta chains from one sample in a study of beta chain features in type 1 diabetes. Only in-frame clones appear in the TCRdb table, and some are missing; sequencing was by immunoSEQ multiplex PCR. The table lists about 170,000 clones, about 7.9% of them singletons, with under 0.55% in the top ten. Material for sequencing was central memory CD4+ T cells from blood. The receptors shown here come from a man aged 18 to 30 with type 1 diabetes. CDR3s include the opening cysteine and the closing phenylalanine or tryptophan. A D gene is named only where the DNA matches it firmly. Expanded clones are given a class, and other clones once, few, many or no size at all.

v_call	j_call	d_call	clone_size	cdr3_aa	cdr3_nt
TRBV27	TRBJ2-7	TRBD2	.	CASSLAGGRYEQYF	TGTGCCAGCAGTCTAGCGGGAGGGCGTTACGAGCAGTACTTC
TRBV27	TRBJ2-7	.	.	CASSLMSGSSYEQYF	TGTGCCAGCAGTTTAATGTCCGGGAGCTCCTACGAGCAGTACTTC
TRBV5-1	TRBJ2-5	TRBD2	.	CASSTRVAGVETQYF	TGCGCCAGCAGCACGAGGGTAGCGGGAGTCGAGACCCAGTACTTC
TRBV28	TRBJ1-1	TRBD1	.	CASSVTGQNTEAFF	TGTGCCAGCAGTGTGACAGGGCAGAACACTGAAGCTTTCTTT
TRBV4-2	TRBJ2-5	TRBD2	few	CASSQDNSASGRQETQYF	TGTGCCAGCAGCCAAGATAACTCCGCTAGCGGGAGACAAGAGACCCAGTACTTC
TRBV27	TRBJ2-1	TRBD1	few	CASSLTGAVYNEQFF	TGTGCCAGCAGTCTCACAGGGGCGGTCTACAATGAGCAGTTCTTC
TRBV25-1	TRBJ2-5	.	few	CASSAHPVQGETQYF	TGTGCCAGCAGTGCCCATCCCGTCCAGGGTGAGACCCAGTACTTC
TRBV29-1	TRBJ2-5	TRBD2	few	CSVESSGGAKTQYF	TGCAGCGTTGAGTCTAGCGGGGGGGCGAAGACCCAGTACTTC
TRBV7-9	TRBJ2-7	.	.	CASSYAGSEQYF	TGTGCCAGCAGCTACGCAGGTTCCGAGCAGTACTTC
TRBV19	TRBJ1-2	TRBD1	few	CASRDDRGARYGYTF	TGTGCCAGTAGAGATGACAGGGGCGCACGTTATGGCTACACCTTC
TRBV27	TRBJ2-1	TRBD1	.	CASRRPPGQGFNEQFF	TGTGCCAGCAGGAGACCACCGGGACAGGGGTTTAATGAGCAGTTCTTC
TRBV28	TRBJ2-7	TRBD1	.	CASSSSGTGDEQYF	TGTGCCAGCAGCTCGTCGGGGACAGGCGACGAGCAGTACTTC
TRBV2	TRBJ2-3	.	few	CASSETRVNTDTQYF	TGTGCCAGCAGTGAAACCAGGGTAAACACAGATACGCAGTATTTT
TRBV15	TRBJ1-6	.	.	CATSGGDPWSSPLHF	TGTGCCACCAGCGGGGGGGACCCCTGGAGTTCACCCCTCCACTTT
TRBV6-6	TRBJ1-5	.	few	CASSYQGDNQPQHF	TGTGCCAGCAGTTATCAGGGCGATAATCAGCCCCAGCATTTT
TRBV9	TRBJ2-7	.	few	CASSVGPVSYEQYF	TGTGCCAGCAGCGTAGGTCCGGTTTCCTACGAGCAGTACTTC
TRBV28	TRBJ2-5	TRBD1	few	CASSSWDRGRETQYF	TGTGCCAGCAGTTCCTGGGACAGGGGAAGGGAGACCCAGTACTTC
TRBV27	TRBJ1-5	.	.	CASSLGGADQPQHF	TGTGCCAGCAGTCTGGGGGGGGCTGATCAGCCCCAGCATTTT
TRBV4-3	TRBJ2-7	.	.	CASSQELGGGGGIYEQYF	TGCGCCAGCAGCCAAGAGCTAGGAGGAGGGGGCGGAATTTACGAGCAGTACTTC
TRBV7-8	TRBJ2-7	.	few	CASTPNRIPYEQYF	TGTGCCAGCACCCCGAACAGGATCCCCTACGAGCAGTACTTC
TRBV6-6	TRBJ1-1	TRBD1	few	CASSPRQGAGTEAFF	TGTGCCAGCAGTCCCCGTCAGGGGGCTGGTACTGAAGCTTTCTTT
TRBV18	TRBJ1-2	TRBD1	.	CASSPRQGDGYTF	TGTGCCAGCTCACCCAGACAGGGAGATGGCTACACCTTC
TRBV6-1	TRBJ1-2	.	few	CASSYSLDYGYTF	TGTGCCAGCAGTTATTCCTTAGACTATGGCTACACCTTC
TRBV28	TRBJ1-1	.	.	CASSFGGTEAFF	TGTGCCAGCAGTTTCGGGGGCACTGAAGCTTTCTTT
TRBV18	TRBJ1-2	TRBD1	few	CASSAGQVSNYGYTF	TGTGCCAGCTCAGCGGGACAGGTTTCCAACTATGGCTACACCTTC